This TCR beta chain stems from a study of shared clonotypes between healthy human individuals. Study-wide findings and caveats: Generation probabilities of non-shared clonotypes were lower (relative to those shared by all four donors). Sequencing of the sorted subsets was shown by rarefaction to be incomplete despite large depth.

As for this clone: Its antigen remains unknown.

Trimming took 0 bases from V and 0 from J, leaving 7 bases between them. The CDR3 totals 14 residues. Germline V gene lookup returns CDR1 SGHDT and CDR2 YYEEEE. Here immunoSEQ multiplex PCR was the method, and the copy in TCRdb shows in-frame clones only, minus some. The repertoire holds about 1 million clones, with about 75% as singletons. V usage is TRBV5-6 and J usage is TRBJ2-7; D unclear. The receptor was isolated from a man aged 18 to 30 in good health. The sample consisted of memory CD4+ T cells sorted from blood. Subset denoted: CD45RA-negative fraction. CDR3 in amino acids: CASSLALSSYEQYF. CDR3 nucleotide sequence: TGTGCCAGCAGCTTGGCCCTTAGCTCCTACGAGCAGTACTTC.